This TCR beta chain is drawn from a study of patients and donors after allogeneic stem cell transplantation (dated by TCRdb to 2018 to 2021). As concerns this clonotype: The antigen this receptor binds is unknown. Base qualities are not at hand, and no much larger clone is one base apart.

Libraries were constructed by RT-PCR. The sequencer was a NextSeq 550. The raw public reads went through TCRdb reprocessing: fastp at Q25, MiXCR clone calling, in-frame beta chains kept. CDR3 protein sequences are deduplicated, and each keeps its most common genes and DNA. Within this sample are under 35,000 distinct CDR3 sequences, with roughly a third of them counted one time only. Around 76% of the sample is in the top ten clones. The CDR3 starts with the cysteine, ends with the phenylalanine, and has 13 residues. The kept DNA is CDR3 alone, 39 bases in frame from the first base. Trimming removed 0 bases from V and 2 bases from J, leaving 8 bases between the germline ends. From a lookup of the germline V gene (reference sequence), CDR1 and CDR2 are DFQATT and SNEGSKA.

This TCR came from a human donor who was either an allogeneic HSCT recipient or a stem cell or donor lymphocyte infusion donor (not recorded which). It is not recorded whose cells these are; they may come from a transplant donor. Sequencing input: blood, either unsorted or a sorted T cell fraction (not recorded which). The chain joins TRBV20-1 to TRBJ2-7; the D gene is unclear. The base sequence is TGCAGTGCTAGAGATCCCACAGCCTACGAGCAGTACTTC. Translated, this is CSARDPTAYEQYF.